This T cell receptor beta chain was obtained from a study of response to subunit inactivated influenza vaccine. Findings of the study overall: The authors offered the suggestion that each seasonal influenza vaccination recruits few new T cells.

With respect to this clonotype: Its antigen is currently unknown.

One entry per CDR3 protein, called by TCRdb with MiXCR from the RT-PCR reads. The sample yields over 750,000 distinct CDR3 sequences, approximately 21% seen once. The CDR3 consists of 11 residues. With V trimmed by 11 bases and J by 6 bases, 7 bases remained unmatched. In germline, CDR1 is MGHDK, CDR2 SYGVNS. The sequence was collected from a man aged 50 or older who received an inactivated influenza vaccine. The specimen was PBMCs from blood, collected about 5 days after vaccination. V usage is TRBV25-1 and J usage is TRBJ2-7, with 7 positions matching TRBD2. CDR3 in amino acids: CAAGSGIEQYF. For the CDR3, the DNA is TGTGCCGCGGGGAGCGGGATCGAGCAGTACTTC.